This record concerns one T cell receptor (beta chain) sequence. Its antigen remains unidentified. The data are from a study of monozygotic twins with inflammatory bowel disease. TCRdb re-analyzed the 5' RACE reads; it lists each CDR3 protein once, without DNA. The sample's table shows under 130,000 distinct CDR3 sequences. One blood sample of 2.5 ml was taken from each donor. Whole-study results and caveats: The study supported no single strong signal or clonotype linked to IBD. Diversity of TCRbeta measured by inverse Simpson was lower in IBD patients than in healthy co-twins. With others, IBD patients shared fewer clonotypes than healthy twins did, especially with disease activity.

Material: blood. The sequence came from a human donor with ulcerative colitis or Crohn's disease, or a healthy co-twin of an affected twin (not recorded which).

CDR3: CASGRSGGREQFF. This chain links TRBV5-4 with TRBJ2-1; TCRdb calls TRBD2, which cannot be checked without DNA. The CDR3 extends over 13 amino acids. Germline V lookup: CDR1 SGHNT, CDR2 YYREEE (reference sequence). Based on the CDR3 plus reference TRBV5-4 and TRBJ2-1, the full variable domain is ETGVTQSPTHLIKTRGQQVTLRCSSQSGHNTVSWYQQALGQGPQFIFQYYREEENGRGNFPPRFSGLQFPNYSSELNVNALELDDSALYLCASGRSGGREQFFGPGTRLTVL.